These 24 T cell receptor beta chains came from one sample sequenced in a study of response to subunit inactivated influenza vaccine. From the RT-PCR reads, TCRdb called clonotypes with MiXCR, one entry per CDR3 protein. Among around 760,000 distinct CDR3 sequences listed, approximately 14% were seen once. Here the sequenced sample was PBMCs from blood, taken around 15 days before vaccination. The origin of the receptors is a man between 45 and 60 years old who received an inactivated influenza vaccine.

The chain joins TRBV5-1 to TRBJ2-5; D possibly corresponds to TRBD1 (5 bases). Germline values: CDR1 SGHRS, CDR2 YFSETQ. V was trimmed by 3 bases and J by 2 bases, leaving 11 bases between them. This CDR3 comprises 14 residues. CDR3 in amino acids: CASSSRAPQETQYF. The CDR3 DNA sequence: TGCGCCAGCAGCTCCAGGGCGCCGCAAGAGACCCAGTACTTC.

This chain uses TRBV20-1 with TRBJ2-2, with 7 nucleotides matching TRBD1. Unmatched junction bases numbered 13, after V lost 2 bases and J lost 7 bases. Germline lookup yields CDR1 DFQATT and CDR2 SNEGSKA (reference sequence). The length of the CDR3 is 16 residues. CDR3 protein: CSARSITDRRIGELFF. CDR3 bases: TGCAGTGCTAGATCAATCACGGACAGGCGGATCGGGGAGCTGTTTTTT.

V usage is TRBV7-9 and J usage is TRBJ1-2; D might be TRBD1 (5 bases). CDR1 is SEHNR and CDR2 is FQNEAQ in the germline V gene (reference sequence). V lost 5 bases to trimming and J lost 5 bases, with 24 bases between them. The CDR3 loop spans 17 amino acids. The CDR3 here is CASSPRGSLGIAYGYTF. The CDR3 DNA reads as TGTGCCAGCAGCCCCCGGGGCTCATTGGGGATTGCTTATGGCTACACCTTC.

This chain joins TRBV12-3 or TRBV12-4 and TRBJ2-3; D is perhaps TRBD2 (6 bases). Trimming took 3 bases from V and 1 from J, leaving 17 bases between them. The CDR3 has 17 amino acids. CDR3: CASSLVARPSGTDTQYF. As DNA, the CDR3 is TGTGCCAGCAGTTTGGTGGCTCGGCCTAGCGGCACAGATACGCAGTATTTT.

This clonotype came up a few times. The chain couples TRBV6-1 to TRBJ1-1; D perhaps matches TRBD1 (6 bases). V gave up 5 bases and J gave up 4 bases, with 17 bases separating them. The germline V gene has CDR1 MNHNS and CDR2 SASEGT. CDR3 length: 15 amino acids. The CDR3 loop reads CASSQGPGGATEAFF. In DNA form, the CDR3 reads TGTGCCAGCAGTCAAGGGCCCGGGGGGGCCACTGAAGCTTTCTTT.

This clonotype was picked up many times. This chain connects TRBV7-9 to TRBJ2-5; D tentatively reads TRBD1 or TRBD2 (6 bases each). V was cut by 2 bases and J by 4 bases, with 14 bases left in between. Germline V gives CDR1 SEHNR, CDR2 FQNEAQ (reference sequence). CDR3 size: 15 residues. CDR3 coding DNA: TGTGCCAGCAGCTTAAGTTTGAGGGGGGCAGAGACCCAGTACTTC. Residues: CASSLSLRGAETQYF.

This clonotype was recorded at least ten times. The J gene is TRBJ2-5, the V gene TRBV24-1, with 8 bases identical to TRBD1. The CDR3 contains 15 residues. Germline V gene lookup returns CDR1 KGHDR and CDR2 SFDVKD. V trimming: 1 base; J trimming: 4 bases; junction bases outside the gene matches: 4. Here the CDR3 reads CATSDFRTGLETQYF. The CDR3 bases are TGTGCCACCAGTGATTTTAGGACAGGGCTAGAGACCCAGTACTTC.

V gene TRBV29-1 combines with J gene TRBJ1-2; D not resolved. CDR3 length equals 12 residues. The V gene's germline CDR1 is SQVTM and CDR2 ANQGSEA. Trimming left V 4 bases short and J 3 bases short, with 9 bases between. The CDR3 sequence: CSVAKGDYGYTF. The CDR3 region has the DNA TGCAGCGTTGCGAAGGGAGACTATGGCTACACCTTC.

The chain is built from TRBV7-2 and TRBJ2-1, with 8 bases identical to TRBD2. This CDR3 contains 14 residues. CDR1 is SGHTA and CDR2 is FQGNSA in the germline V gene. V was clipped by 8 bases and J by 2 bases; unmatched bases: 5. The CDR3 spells CASGGGIAYNEQFF. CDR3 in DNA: TGTGCCAGCGGCGGGGGGATCGCCTACAATGAGCAGTTCTTC. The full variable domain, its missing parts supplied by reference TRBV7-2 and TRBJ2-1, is GAGVSQSPSNKVTEKGKDVELRCDPISGHTALYWYRQSLGQGLEFLIYFQGNSAPDKSGLPSDRFSAERTGGSVSTLTIQRTQQEDSAVYLCASGGGIAYNEQFFGPGTRLTVL.

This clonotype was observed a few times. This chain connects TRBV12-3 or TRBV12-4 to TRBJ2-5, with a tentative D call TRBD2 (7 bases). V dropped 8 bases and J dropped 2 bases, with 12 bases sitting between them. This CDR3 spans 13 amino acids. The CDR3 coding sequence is TGTGCCAGCGGGGGGGGCGTGCAAGAGACCCAGTACTTC. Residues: CASGGGVQETQYF.

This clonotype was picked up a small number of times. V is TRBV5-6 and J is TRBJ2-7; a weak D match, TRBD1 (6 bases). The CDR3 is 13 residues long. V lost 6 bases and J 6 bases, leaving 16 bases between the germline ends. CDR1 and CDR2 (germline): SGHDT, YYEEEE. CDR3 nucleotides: TGTGCCAGCACCATGCCAGGGGTAGGCGAGCAGTACTTC. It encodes CASTMPGVGEQYF.

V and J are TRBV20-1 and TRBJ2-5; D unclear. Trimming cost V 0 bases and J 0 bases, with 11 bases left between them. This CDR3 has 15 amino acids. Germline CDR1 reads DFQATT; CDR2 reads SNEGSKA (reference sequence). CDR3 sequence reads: CSARDEADHQETQYF. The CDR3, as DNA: TGCAGTGCTAGAGATGAAGCAGACCACCAAGAGACCCAGTACTTC.

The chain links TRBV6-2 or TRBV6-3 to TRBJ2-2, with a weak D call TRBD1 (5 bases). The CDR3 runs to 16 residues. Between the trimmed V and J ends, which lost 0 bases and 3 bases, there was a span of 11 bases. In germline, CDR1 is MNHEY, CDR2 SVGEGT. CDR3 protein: CASSYSAGFYTGELFF. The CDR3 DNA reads TGTGCCAGCAGTTACTCGGCAGGGTTTTACACCGGGGAGCTGTTTTTT.

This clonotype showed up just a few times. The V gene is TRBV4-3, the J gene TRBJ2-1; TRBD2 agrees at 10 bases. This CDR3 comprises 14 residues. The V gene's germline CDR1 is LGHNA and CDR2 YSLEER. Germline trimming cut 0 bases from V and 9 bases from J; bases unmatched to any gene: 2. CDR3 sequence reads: CASSQEWTSGEQFF. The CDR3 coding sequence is TGCGCCAGCAGCCAAGAATGGACTAGCGGTGAGCAGTTCTTC.

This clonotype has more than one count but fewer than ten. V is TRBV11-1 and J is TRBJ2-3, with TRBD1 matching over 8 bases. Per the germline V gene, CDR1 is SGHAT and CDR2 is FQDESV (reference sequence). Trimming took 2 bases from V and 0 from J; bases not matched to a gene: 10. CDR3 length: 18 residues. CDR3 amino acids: CASSLPQDRVSSTDTQYF. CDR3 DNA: TGTGCCAGCAGCTTACCCCAGGACAGGGTCTCTAGCACAGATACGCAGTATTTT.

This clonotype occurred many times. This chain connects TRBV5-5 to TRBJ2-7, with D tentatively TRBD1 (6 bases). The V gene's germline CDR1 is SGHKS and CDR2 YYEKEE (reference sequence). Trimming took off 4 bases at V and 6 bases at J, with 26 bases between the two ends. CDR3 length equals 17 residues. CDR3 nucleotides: TGTGCCAGCAGCCCGACCCTTTGGGCAGGGGACCTGGGCGAGCAGTACTTC. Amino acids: CASSPTLWAGDLGEQYF.

CDR3 DNA: TGTGCCAGCAGTTTATACAGGGGTTTTGAAGCTTTCTTT. This gives the protein CASSLYRGFEAFF. V is TRBV28 and J is TRBJ1-1, with TRBD1 identical over 7 bases. V gave up 1 base and J gave up 7 bases; unmatched junction bases: 3. The CDR3 is 13 amino acids. CDR1 and CDR2 from the germline V gene are MDHEN and SYDVKM.

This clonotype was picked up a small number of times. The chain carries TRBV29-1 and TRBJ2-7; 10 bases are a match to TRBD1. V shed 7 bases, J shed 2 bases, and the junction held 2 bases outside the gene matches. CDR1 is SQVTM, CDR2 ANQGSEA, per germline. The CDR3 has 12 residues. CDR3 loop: CSGGTGAYEQYF. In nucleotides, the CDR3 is TGCAGCGGGGGGACAGGGGCCTACGAGCAGTACTTC.

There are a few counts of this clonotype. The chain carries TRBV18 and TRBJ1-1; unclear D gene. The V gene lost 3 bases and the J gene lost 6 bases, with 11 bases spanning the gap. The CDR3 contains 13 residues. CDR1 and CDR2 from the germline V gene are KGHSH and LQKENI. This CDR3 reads CASSPSTMSEAFF. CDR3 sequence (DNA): TGTGCCAGCTCACCTAGTACGATGTCTGAAGCTTTCTTT.

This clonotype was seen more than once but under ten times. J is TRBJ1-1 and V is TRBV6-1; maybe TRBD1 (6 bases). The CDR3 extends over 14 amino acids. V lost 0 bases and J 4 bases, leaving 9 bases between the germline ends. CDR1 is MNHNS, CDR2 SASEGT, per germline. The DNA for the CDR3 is TGTGCCAGCAGTGAAGCCAGGGGTGGCACTGAAGCTTTCTTT. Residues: CASSEARGGTEAFF.

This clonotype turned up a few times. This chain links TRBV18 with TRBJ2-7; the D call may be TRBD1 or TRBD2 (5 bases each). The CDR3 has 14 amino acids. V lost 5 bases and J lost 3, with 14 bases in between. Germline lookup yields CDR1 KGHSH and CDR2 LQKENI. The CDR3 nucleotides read TGTGCCAGCTCAGGGGGAGAGATGATCTACGAGCAGTACTTC. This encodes CASSGGEMIYEQYF.

CDR3 loop: CASSPRGQGVNTEAFF. CDR3 DNA sequence: TGTGCCAGCAGCCCAAGGGGGCAGGGGGTGAACACTGAAGCTTTCTTT. The chain joins TRBV7-9 to TRBJ1-1; 7 bases fit TRBD1. The CDR3 runs 16 residues. J gave up 0 bases and V 5 bases, and 9 bases lay outside the gene matches. Looked up from germline, CDR1 is SEHNR and CDR2 is FQNEAQ (reference sequence).

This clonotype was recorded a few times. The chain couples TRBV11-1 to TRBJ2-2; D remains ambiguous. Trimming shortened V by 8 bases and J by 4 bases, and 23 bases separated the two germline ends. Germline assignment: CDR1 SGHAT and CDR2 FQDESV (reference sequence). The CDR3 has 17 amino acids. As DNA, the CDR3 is TGTGCCAGCGCCTTCCTTCTTATTAGCTCCACCACCGGGGAGCTGTTTTTT. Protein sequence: CASAFLLISSTTGELFF.

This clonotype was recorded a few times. CDR3 bases: TGCAGTGCTAGCGGTCCCCGGGGGGATACGCAGTATTTT. Translated, it gives CSASGPRGDTQYF. This rearrangement joins TRBV20-1 to TRBJ2-3; TRBD2 might be the D (6 bases). Trimming pared 3 bases from V and 6 bases from J, leaving 13 bases between. Germline-derived CDR1 and CDR2 are DFQATT and SNEGSKA (reference sequence). CDR3 length: 13 residues.